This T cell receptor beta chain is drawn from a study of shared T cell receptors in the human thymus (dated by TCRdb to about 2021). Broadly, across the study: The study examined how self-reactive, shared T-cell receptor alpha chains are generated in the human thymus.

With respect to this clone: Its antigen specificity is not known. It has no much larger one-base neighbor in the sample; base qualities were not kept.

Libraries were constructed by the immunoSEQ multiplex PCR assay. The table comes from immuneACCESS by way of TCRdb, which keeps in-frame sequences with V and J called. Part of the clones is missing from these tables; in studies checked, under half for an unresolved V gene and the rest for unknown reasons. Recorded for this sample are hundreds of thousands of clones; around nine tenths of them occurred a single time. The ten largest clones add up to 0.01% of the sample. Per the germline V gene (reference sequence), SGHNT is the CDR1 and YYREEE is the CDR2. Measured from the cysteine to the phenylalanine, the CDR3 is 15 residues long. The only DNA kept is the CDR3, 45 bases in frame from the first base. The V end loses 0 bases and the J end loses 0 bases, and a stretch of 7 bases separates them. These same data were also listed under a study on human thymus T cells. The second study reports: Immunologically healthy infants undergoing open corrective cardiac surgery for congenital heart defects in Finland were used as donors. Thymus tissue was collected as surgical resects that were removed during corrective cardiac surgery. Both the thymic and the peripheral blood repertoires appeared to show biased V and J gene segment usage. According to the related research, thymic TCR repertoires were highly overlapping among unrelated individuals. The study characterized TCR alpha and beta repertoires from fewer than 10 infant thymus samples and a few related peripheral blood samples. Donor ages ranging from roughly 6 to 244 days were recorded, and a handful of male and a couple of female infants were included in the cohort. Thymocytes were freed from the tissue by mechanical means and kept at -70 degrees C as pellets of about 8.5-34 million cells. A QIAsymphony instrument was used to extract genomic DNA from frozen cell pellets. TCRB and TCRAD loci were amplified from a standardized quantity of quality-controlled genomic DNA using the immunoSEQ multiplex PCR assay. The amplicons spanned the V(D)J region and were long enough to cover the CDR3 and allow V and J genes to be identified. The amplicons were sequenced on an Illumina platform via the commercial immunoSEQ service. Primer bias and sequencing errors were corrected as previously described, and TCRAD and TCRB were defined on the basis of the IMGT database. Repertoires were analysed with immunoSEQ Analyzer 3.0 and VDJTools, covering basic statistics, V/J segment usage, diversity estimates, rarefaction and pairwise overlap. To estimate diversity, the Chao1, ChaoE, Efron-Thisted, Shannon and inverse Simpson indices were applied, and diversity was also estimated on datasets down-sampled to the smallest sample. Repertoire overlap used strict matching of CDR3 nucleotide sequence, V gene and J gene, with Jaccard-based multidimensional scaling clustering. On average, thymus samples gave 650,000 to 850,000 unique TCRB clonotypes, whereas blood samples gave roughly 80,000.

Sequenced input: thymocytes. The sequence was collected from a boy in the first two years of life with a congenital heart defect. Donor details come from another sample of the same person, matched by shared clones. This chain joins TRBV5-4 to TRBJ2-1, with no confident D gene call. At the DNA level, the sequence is TGTGCCAGCAGCTTGGAACTCCTCTCCTACAATGAGCAGTTCTTC. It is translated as CASSLELLSYNEQFF.